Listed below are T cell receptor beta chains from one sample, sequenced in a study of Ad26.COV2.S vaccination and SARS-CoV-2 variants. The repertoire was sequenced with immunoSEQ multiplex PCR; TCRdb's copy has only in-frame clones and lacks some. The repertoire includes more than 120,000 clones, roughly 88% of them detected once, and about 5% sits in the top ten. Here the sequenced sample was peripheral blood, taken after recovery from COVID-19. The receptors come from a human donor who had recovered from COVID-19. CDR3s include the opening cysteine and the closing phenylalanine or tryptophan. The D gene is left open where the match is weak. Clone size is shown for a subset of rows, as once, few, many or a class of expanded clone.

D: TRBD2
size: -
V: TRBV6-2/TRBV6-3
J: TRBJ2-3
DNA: TGTGCCAGCAGTTACCTTAGGGCCAGCGGGGGAGTCGGTACGCAGTATTTT
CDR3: CASSYLRASGGVGTQYF

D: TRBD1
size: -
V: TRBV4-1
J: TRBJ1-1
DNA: TGCGCCAGCAAAATAACAGGGGTAGAGACTGAAGCTTTCTTT
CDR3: CASKITGVETEAFF

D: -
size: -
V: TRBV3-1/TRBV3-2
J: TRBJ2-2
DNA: TGTGCCAGCAGCCAAGATCCGACCGGGGAGCTGTTTTTT
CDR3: CASSQDPTGELFF

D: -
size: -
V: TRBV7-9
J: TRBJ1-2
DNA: TGTGCCAGCAGCCCCAGAACAGGGAACCTAGCTAACTATGGCTACACCTTC
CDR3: CASSPRTGNLANYGYTF

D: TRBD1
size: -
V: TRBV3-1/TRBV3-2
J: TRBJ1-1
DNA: TGTGCCAGCAGCCCAGGGGACAGTGAAGCTTTCTTT
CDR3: CASSPGDSEAFF

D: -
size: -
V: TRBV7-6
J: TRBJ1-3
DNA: TGTGCCAGCAGTTCTACAGGAAACACCATATATTTT
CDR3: CASSSTGNTIYF

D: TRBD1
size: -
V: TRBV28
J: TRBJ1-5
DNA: TGTGCCAGCAGCTCACCAAGAGGACAGGGCAATCAGCCCCAGCATTTT
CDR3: CASSSPRGQGNQPQHF

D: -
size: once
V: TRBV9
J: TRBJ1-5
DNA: TGTGCCAGCAGCCCGCACGGGGGGTCGGATCAGCCCCAGCATTTT
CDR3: CASSPHGGSDQPQHF

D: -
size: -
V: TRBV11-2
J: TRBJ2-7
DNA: TGTGCCAGCAGCTTAGCTCCAGTAGGGGCCTACGAGCAGTACTTC
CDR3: CASSLAPVGAYEQYF

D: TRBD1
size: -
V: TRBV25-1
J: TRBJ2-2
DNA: TGTGCCAGCAGTGAACAACAGGGGGAGTTCACCGGGGAGCTGTTTTTT
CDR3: CASSEQQGEFTGELFF

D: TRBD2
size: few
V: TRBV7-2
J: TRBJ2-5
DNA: TGTGCCAGCAGCTTAGGTTCAGAGCGGGGGTGGAGGACCCAGTACTTC
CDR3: CASSLGSERGWRTQYF

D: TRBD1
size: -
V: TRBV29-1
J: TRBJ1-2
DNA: TGCAGCGTTGAAAACCTAGGGACAGGGCGGGATGATGGCTACACCTTC
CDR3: CSVENLGTGRDDGYTF

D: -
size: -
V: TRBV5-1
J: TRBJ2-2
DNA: TGCGCCAGCACTCGGGGAGGCGACACCGGGGAGCTGTTTTTT
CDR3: CASTRGGDTGELFF

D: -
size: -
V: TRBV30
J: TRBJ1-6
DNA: TGTGCCTGGAGTGCCCGGCGGGGCAGATATTCACCCCTCCACTTT
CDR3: CAWSARRGRYSPLHF

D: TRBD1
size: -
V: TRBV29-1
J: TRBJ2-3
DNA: TGCAGCGTGGGGGACAGGGGACGGATCACAGATACGCAGTATTTT
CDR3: CSVGDRGRITDTQYF

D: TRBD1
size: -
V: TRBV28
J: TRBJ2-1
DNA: TGTGCCAGCCGGGACAGGGATAACAATGAGCAGTTCTTC
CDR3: CASRDRDNNEQFF

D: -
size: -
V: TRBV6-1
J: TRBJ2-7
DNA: TGTGCCAGCAGTGAGACAGGGACTCCCTACGAGCAGTACTTC
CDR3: CASSETGTPYEQYF

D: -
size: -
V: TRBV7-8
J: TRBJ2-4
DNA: TGTGCCAGCAGCTTATTATCGGCGGAGACCAAAAACATTCAGTACTTC
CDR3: CASSLLSAETKNIQYF

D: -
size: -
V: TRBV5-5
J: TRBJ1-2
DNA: TGTGCCAGCAGCCTCGGGGTACTGGGGGGGCACTATGGCTACACCTTC
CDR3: CASSLGVLGGHYGYTF

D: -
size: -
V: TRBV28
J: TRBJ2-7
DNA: TGTGCCAGCAGTTCTCAGCAATACGAGCAGTACTTC
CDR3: CASSSQQYEQYF

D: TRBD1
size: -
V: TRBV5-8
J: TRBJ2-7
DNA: TGTGCCAGCAGCTTGGTGGGACAGGGGCGGACCGAGCAGTACTTC
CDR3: CASSLVGQGRTEQYF

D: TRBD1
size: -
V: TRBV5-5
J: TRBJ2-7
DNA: TGTGCCAGCAGCAAACCGGGACAGGGACTCTACGAGCAGTACTTC
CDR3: CASSKPGQGLYEQYF

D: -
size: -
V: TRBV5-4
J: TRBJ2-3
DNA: TGTGCCAGCAGCTTGACCCGGGAGCACAGGGGCACAGATACGCAGTATTTT
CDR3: CASSLTREHRGTDTQYF

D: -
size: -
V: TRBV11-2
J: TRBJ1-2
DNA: TGTGCCAGCAGCCTGCAGGGTAATGGCTACACCTTC
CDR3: CASSLQGNGYTF

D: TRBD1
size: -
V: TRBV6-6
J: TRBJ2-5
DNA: TGTGCCAGCAGTTACCCGACAGGGCCAGCTAAAGAGACCCAGTACTTC
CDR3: CASSYPTGPAKETQYF

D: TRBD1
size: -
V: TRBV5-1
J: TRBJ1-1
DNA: TGCGCCAGCAGCTTGGAGGGGACAGGAGTCACTGAAGCTTTCTTT
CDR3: CASSLEGTGVTEAFF

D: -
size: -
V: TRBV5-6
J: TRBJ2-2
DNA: TGTGCCAGCAGCTCCTCAGTTTGGACCGGGGAGCTGTTTTTT
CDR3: CASSSSVWTGELFF

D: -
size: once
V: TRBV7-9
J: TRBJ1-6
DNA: TGTGCCAGCAGCTCAACGGATTACCATAATTCACCCCTCCACTTT
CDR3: CASSSTDYHNSPLHF

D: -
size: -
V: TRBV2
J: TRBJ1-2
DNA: TGTGCCAGCAGGTCCCAGGGGCTCTATGGCTACACCTTC
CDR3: CASRSQGLYGYTF

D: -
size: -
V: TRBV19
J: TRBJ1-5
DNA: TGTGCCAGTAGTATAGTACGGGGGGCAGGAAGCAATCAGCCCCAGCATTTT
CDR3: CASSIVRGAGSNQPQHF

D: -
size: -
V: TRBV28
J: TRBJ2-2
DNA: TGTGCCAGCAGTTTACCCCAAGGGCACACCGGGGAGCTGTTTTTT
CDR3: CASSLPQGHTGELFF

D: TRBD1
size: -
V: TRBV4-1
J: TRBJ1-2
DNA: TGCGCCAGCAGCCCCCTCGGACAGGGCTCCTATGGCTACACCTTC
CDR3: CASSPLGQGSYGYTF

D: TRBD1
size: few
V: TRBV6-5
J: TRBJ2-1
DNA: TGTGCCAGCAGACAGGGGCAATCTAGGAATGAGCAGTTCTTC
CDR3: CASRQGQSRNEQFF

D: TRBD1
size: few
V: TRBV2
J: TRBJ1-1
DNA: TGTGCCAGCGACAGGGTTAGGGGGAACACTGAAGCTTTCTTT
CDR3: CASDRVRGNTEAFF

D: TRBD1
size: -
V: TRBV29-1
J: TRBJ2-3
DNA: TGCAGCGCCCCCACAGGGGGCACAGATACGCAGTATTTT
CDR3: CSAPTGGTDTQYF

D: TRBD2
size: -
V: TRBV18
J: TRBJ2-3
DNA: TGTGCCAGCTCAAATGGACTAGCGGGCACAGATACGCAGTATTTT
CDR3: CASSNGLAGTDTQYF

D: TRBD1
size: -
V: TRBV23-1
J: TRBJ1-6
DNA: TGCGCCAGCAGTCAGGCTAAAAAGAATGGACAGGGCTTCTATAATTCACCCCTCCACTTT
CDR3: CASSQAKKNGQGFYNSPLHF

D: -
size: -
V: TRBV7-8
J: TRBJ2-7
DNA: TGTGCCAGCAGCAATCAGCCGAGATCCTACGAGCAGTACTTC
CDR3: CASSNQPRSYEQYF

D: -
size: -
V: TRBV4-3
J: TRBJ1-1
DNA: TGCGCCAGCAGCCAAGAAGGTCCGGGGGACACTGAAGCTTTCTTT
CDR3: CASSQEGPGDTEAFF

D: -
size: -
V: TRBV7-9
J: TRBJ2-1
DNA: TGTGCCAGCAGCCCTAGGGGGGGTCCCTCCTACAATGAGCAGTTCTTC
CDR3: CASSPRGGPSYNEQFF

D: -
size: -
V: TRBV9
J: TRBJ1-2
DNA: TGTGCCAGCAGCGTAGACCAGGGAGCATGGGAAGGCTACACCTTC
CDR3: CASSVDQGAWEGYTF

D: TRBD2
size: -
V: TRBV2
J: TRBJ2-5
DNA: TGTGCCAGCAGTGGAACTAGCGGGGGGACTGAGACCCAGTACTTC
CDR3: CASSGTSGGTETQYF

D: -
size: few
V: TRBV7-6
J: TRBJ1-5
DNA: TGTGCCAGCAGCTTACTAGAATTTGGGGGGTACGATCAGCCCCAGCATTTT
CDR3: CASSLLEFGGYDQPQHF

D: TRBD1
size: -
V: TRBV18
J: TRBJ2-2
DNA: TGTGCCAGCTCACGTATCAGGCAGGGGGTCGCGAACACCGGGGAGCTGTTTTTT
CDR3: CASSRIRQGVANTGELFF

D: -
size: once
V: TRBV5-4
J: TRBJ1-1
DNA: TGTGCCAGCAGTCATAGTAAGGGCGGCCACGATGAAGCTTTCTTT
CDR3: CASSHSKGGHDEAFF

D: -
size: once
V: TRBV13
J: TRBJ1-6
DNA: TGTGCCAGCAGTCGACAGGTTTACTCACCCCTCCACTTT
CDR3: CASSRQVYSPLHF

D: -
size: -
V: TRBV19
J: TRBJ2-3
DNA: TGTGCCAGTAGTATTAATCGGTTTCGGAAGACCACCACAGATACGCAGTATTTT
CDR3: CASSINRFRKTTTDTQYF

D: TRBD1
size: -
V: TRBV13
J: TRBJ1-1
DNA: TGTGCCAGCAGTCCGACAGGGCCCACTGAAGCTTTCTTT
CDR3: CASSPTGPTEAFF

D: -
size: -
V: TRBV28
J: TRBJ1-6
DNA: TGTGCCAGCGTTGGGCCAGGGGCCTATTCACCCCTCCACTTT
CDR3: CASVGPGAYSPLHF

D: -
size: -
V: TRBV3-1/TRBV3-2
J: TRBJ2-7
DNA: TGTGCCAGCAGCCAAGGTGGGGGAAGTAGAGGCGAGCAGTACTTC
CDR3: CASSQGGGSRGEQYF

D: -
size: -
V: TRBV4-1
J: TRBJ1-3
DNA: TGCGCCAGCAGCCCCGGGGCCCTCTCTGGAAACACCATATATTTT
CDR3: CASSPGALSGNTIYF

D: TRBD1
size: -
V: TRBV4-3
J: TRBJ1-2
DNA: TGCGCCAGCAGCCAAGAGGGACAGGGTGGTGGCTACACCTTC
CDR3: CASSQEGQGGGYTF

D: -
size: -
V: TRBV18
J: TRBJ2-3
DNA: TGTGCCAGCTCACCCGCGGTGGATACGCAGTATTTT
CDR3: CASSPAVDTQYF

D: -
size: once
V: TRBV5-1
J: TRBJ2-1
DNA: TGCGCCAGCAGCCCTTGGGACACCTACAATGAGCAGTTCTTC
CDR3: CASSPWDTYNEQFF

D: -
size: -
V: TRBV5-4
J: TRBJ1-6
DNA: TGTGCCAGCTCCGATTCTAGCTCCTATAATTCACCCCTCCACTTT
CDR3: CASSDSSSYNSPLHF